A single sample is the source of the 13 T cell receptor beta chains below, sequenced in a study of chemoradiotherapy in HPV16-positive cancers. Profiled with immunoSEQ multiplex PCR; TCRdb holds only in-frame clones, not every one. The top ten clones hold 4.6% of a sample with roughly 19,000 clones, around 85% of them seen once. The sequencing used blood, collected from a patient who underwent chemoradiotherapy. The receptor set was obtained from a human donor with HPV-associated anogenital cancer.

V and J are TRBV9 and TRBJ1-1; the D is unclear. Germline V gene lookup returns CDR1 SGDLS and CDR2 YYNGEE. The CDR3 is made up of 16 amino acids. V gave up 0 bases and J gave up 5 bases, with 17 bases separating them. The CDR3 DNA follows: TGTGCCAGCAGCGTAGTTTCTGGCTTATTAGGGACTGAAGCTTTCTTT. Protein product: CASSVVSGLLGTEAFF.

The chain links TRBV6-1 to TRBJ1-1; no clear D gene. The CDR3 contains 14 residues. Trimming took off 8 bases at V and 1 base at J, with 14 bases between the two ends. CDR1 MNHNS and CDR2 SASEGT come from the germline V gene. The CDR3 bases are TGTGCCAGCGGGTTTAGCATATGGAACACTGAAGCTTTCTTT. Translating it yields CASGFSIWNTEAFF.

The chain couples TRBV4-3 to TRBJ1-1; TRBD1 agrees at 7 bases. Trimming took 2 bases from V and 11 from J; bases not matched to a gene: 8. The CDR3 has 13 residues. Germline assignment: CDR1 LGHNA and CDR2 YSLEER. Here the CDR3 DNA reads TGCGCCAGCAGCCAATGGGGGACAGTTCAGGCTTTCTTT. Protein product: CASSQWGTVQAFF.

The V gene is TRBV2, the J gene TRBJ2-7; perhaps TRBD1 as D (6 bases). Germline CDR1 and CDR2: SNHLY and FYNNEI. V lost 0 bases, J lost 1 base, and 13 bases lay in between. This CDR3 region has 16 residues. CDR3 sequence: CASSEARSGASYEQYF. The CDR3, as DNA: TGTGCCAGCAGTGAAGCGCGCTCAGGGGCTTCCTACGAGCAGTACTTC.

The chain carries TRBV11-2 and TRBJ2-3; a weak D match, TRBD2 (6 bases). V was trimmed by 5 bases and J by 0 bases, leaving 12 bases between them. CDR1 is SGHAT, CDR2 FQNNGV, per germline. This CDR3 is 15 amino acids long. The CDR3 bases are TGTGCCAGCAGCGATGGAGGGGATAGCACAGATACGCAGTATTTT. Its translation: CASSDGGDSTDTQYF. Full variable domain (rest looked up from reference TRBV11-2 and TRBJ2-3): EAGVAQSPRYKIIEKRQSVAFWCNPISGHATLYWYQQILGQGPKLLIQFQNNGVVDDSQLPKDRFSAERLKGVDSTLKIQPAKLEDSAVYLCASSDGGDSTDTQYFGPGTRLTVL.

This sequence joins TRBV10-2 and TRBJ2-4; tentative D call: TRBD2 (5 bases). The CDR3 spans 13 residues. Deletions cut 2 bases from V and 8 bases from J, with 10 bases between. CDR1 and CDR2 from the germline V gene are WSHSY and SAAADI. CDR3 residues: CASSENSVDIQYF. DNA of the CDR3: TGCGCCAGCAGTGAGAATAGCGTGGACATTCAGTACTTC.

The chain uses TRBV20-1 and TRBJ2-5; unclear D gene. Deletions cut 4 bases from V and 4 bases from J, with 4 bases between. The CDR3 length is 10 residues. The germline CDR1 and CDR2 sequences are DFQATT and SNEGSKA (reference sequence). CDR3 in DNA: TGCAGTGCTAATCGAGAGACCCAGTACTTC. Protein sequence: CSANRETQYF.

The chain employs TRBV6-1 and TRBJ1-3; D not certain. The CDR3 spans 12 residues. The V and J ends lost 10 bases and 2 bases respectively, with 9 bases between them. Germline CDR1 reads MNHNS; CDR2 reads SASEGT. CDR3 loop: CATRTPGNTIYF. The CDR3 region has the DNA TGTGCCACCCGGACCCCTGGAAACACCATATATTTT.

The chain employs TRBV7-9 and TRBJ1-5; D is uncertain. CDR3 length equals 13 residues. Germline V gene data show CDR1 as SEHNR and CDR2 as FQNEAQ (reference sequence). Trimming pared 6 bases from V and 6 bases from J, leaving 12 bases between. This CDR3 reads CASSSQAIQPQHF. CDR3 DNA: TGTGCCAGCAGTTCTCAGGCCATTCAGCCCCAGCATTTT. Full variable domain (missing parts from reference TRBV7-9 and TRBJ1-5): DTGVSQNPRHKITKRGQNVTFRCDPISEHNRLYWYRQTLGQGPEFLTYFQNEAQLEKSRLLSDRFSAERPKGSFSTLEIQRTEQGDSAMYLCASSSQAIQPQHFGDGTRLSIL.

V usage is TRBV5-4 and J usage is TRBJ2-7; 10 nucleotides align to TRBD2. V shed 3 bases, J shed 0 bases, and the junction held 3 bases outside the gene matches. The CDR3 covers 15 residues. The germline CDR1 and CDR2 sequences are SGHNT and YYREEE (reference sequence). This chain's CDR3 is CASSSPSGSSYEQYF. In DNA, the CDR3 is TGTGCCAGCAGCTCGCCTAGCGGGAGCTCCTACGAGCAGTACTTC.

This clone has only a few counts. This chain joins TRBV21-1 and TRBJ2-5; TRBD2 was called by the table and not checked on the DNA. TRBV21-1 is described as a pseudogene. The CDR3 has 17 amino acids. CDR3 nucleotides: TGTGCCAGCAGCGAACCGGGGGGAGGGAGGCTCCGCGAGACCCAGTACTTC. This gives the protein CASSEPGGGRLRETQYF.

This chain joins TRBV11-3 and TRBJ2-5; TRBD2 matches 15 bases. The CDR3 totals 18 residues. Germline loops: CDR1 SGHNT, CDR2 YENEEA. V trimming: 1 base; J trimming: 2 bases; junction bases outside the gene matches: 5. The CDR3 region is CASSLGGTSGGHQETQYF. The CDR3 nucleotides are TGTGCCAGCAGCTTAGGCGGGACTAGCGGGGGGCATCAAGAGACCCAGTACTTC.

The V call is TRBV30, the J call TRBJ1-5, with D tentatively TRBD1 (6 bases). Germline V gene data show CDR1 as GTSNPN and CDR2 as SVGIG (reference sequence). The CDR3 runs to 14 residues. Between the trimmed V and J ends, which lost 1 base and 2 bases, there was a span of 9 bases. CDR3 amino acids: CAWSAAGGNQPQHF. DNA of the CDR3: TGTGCCTGGAGTGCGGCAGGGGGCAATCAGCCCCAGCATTTT.